These T cell receptor beta chains were read from a single sample in a study of early stage breast cancer tumors. The data were produced by immunoSEQ multiplex PCR, yet TCRdb's version contains in-frame clones alone and is incomplete. The table has about 15,000 clones, less than 85% seen once. The specimen sequenced was normal breast tissue next to the tumor. These receptors all stem from a person between 30 and 45 years old with breast cancer. Each CDR3 is given with its conserved first and last residue. The D gene is left open where the match is weak. Size is stated for part of the rows, as once, few or many counts, or as a class when the clone is expanded.

J gene,D gene,V gene,clone size,CDR3 DNA,CDR3 protein
TRBJ2-7,TRBD2,TRBV7-2,NA,TGTGCCAGCAGCTTAGCGGGCGGGAGTAACTACGAGCAGTACTTC,CASSLAGGSNYEQYF
TRBJ1-1,NA,TRBV5-4,NA,TGTGCCAGCAGCTTTGAAATATTCGGGGCCACTGAAGCTTTCTTT,CASSFEIFGATEAFF
TRBJ1-3,NA,TRBV5-5,NA,TGTGCCAGCAGCACAGATGGAAACACCATATATTTT,CASSTDGNTIYF
TRBJ1-2,TRBD1,TRBV7-9,NA,TGTGCCAGCAGTTCACAGGGGAAATCTAACTATGGCTACACCTTC,CASSSQGKSNYGYTF
TRBJ1-6,NA,TRBV11-2,NA,TGTGCCAGCAGCTCTTTGGGCAGGGTTAATAATTCACCCCTCCACTTT,CASSSLGRVNNSPLHF
TRBJ2-7,TRBD2,TRBV4-1,NA,TGCGCCAGCAGCCAAAAGGGCGGGGCGGGAGGGCCCCCCTACGAGCAGTACTTC,CASSQKGGAGGPPYEQYF
TRBJ2-3,TRBD1,TRBV25-1,NA,TGTGCCAGCAGTGACGCCGGGACAGGGGTTGCAGATACGCAGTATTTT,CASSDAGTGVADTQYF
TRBJ2-3,NA,TRBV4-1,NA,TGCGCCAGCAGCCAAGTTCTTAAGACATCTCGCTTCCCAGATACGCAGTATTTT,CASSQVLKTSRFPDTQYF
TRBJ2-6,TRBD2,TRBV5-1,NA,TGCGCCAGCAGCACAAGCCCCCTAGCGGGAGCGGCCTCTGGGGCCAACGTCCTGACTTTC,CASSTSPLAGAASGANVLTF
TRBJ2-7,NA,TRBV4-1,NA,TGCGCCAGCAGCCAATCGGACGGTCCCTACGAGCAGTACTTC,CASSQSDGPYEQYF
TRBJ2-7,NA,TRBV5-1,NA,TGCGCCAGCAGCTTGGGTCTTCAGGGGCCCTACGAGCAGTACTTC,CASSLGLQGPYEQYF
TRBJ2-1,TRBD2,TRBV27,NA,TGTGCCAGCAGATGGGCCGGGACTAGCTCTTATGAGCAGTTCTTC,CASRWAGTSSYEQFF
TRBJ2-7,TRBD2,TRBV6-5,NA,TGTGCCAGCAGTTACTCATCGGTGGGGGGGTCCTACGAGCAGTACTTC,CASSYSSVGGSYEQYF
TRBJ1-6,TRBD1,TRBV7-8,NA,TGTGCCAGCAGCTTTGGGACAGGGGGCGTTTCACCCCTCCACTTT,CASSFGTGGVSPLHF
TRBJ1-5,NA,TRBV7-9,NA,TGTGCCAGCAGCTCCGGGACCTTCTTTTCCAATCAGCCCCAGCATTTT,CASSSGTFFSNQPQHF
TRBJ2-7,NA,TRBV6-5,NA,TGTGCCAGCAGTTACCAGGGACAATCCTCCTACGAGCAGTACTTC,CASSYQGQSSYEQYF
TRBJ2-3,TRBD2,TRBV6-4,NA,TGTGCCAGCAGCCGGACTAGCGGGAGCACAGATACGCAGTATTTT,CASSRTSGSTDTQYF
TRBJ1-2,NA,TRBV10-3,NA,TGTGCCATCAGTGAGTCGAATCATGGCTACACCTTC,CAISESNHGYTF
TRBJ2-2,NA,TRBV5-1,NA,TGCGCCAGCAGGGGCCGGGAGCTGTTTTTT,CASRGRELFF
TRBJ2-7,NA,TRBV19,NA,TGTGCCAGTAGTATACGGACAGTGGACTACGAGCAGTACTTC,CASSIRTVDYEQYF
TRBJ2-1,NA,TRBV14,NA,TGTGCCAGCAGCCAAGAATATGAGCAGTTCTTC,CASSQEYEQFF
TRBJ1-6,NA,TRBV19,NA,TGTGCCAGTAGCCCAAATCGGGCTTTGAATTCACCCCTCCACTTT,CASSPNRALNSPLHF
TRBJ2-1,TRBD2,TRBV19,NA,TGTGCCAGTACCCCCGGACTAGTCAATGAGCAGTTCTTC,CASTPGLVNEQFF
TRBJ2-5,TRBD2,TRBV4-2,NA,TGTGCCAGCAGCCAAGAGGTTGGTAGCGGGAGAGAGACCCAGTACTTC,CASSQEVGSGRETQYF
TRBJ2-1,NA,TRBV7-2,NA,TGTGCCAGCAGCTTTTTATCCCGAATGACTGGGAATGAGCAGTTCTTC,CASSFLSRMTGNEQFF
TRBJ2-1,NA,TRBV4-1,NA,TGCGCCAGCAGCCAATATAATGAGCAGTTCTTC,CASSQYNEQFF
TRBJ2-7,NA,TRBV7-9,NA,TGTGCCAGCAGCTCGGAATACGAGCAGTACTTC,CASSSEYEQYF
TRBJ2-7,TRBD2,TRBV9,NA,TGTGCCAGCAGCCTTGGTGACTCTCTAGCGGGAAGACACGAGCAGTACTTC,CASSLGDSLAGRHEQYF
TRBJ1-5,TRBD1,TRBV4-2,few,TGTGCCAGCAGCCGTCTCGGGGGACAGTACCAGCCCCAGCATTTT,CASSRLGGQYQPQHF
TRBJ1-1,NA,TRBV18,NA,TGTGCCAGCTCACTCTCGGACAGCTCCGTAGGGGCTGAAGCTTTCTTT,CASSLSDSSVGAEAFF
TRBJ2-3,NA,TRBV4-1,NA,TGCGCCAGCAGCCTTACAAGAGATACGCAGTATTTT,CASSLTRDTQYF
TRBJ2-1,TRBD1,TRBV5-6,NA,TGTGCCAGCAGCGACCAAACAGGGGCCACCATCTACAATGAGCAGTTCTTC,CASSDQTGATIYNEQFF
TRBJ2-3,TRBD2,TRBV15,few,TGTGCCACCAGCAGAGCCCAGCGGGAGGGGACAGATACGCAGTATTTT,CATSRAQREGTDTQYF
TRBJ2-7,TRBD2,TRBV7-9,NA,TGTGCCAGCAGCTATTCCGGGACTAGCGGGCAGCTCTACGAGCAGTACTTC,CASSYSGTSGQLYEQYF
TRBJ2-2,NA,TRBV2,NA,TGTGCCAGCAGTGAAGCCCTTATGGCCCTCTCCGGGGAGCTGTTTTTT,CASSEALMALSGELFF
TRBJ1-3,TRBD1,TRBV4-2,NA,TGTGCCAGCAGCCACCGACAGGGGCCAGGAAACACCATATATTTT,CASSHRQGPGNTIYF